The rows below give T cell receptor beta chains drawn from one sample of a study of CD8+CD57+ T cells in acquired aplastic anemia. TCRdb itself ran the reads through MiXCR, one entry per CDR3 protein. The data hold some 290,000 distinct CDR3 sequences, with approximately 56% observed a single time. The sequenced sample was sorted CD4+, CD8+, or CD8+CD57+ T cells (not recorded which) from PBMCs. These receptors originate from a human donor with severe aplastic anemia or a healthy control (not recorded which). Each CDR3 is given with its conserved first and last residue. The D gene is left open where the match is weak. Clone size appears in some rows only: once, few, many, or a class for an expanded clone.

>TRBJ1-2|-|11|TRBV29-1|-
TGCAGTGCCGCGAACCTCTATGGCTACACCTTC
CSAANLYGYTF
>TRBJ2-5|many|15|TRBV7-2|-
TGTGCCAGCAACCCCTCGGGTCTGGGGCAAGAGACCCAGTACTTC
CASNPSGLGQETQYF
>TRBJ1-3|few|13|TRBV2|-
TGTGCCAGCAGGCAGGGTCCTGGAAACACCATATATTTT
CASRQGPGNTIYF
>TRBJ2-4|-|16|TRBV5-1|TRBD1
TGCGCCAGCAGCTTGACTAGGACAGGGTCTGTGAACATTCAGTACTTC
CASSLTRTGSVNIQYF
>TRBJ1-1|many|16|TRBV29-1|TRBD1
TGCAGCGCAGAGGACAGGGGGAGTAGAATGAACACTGAAGCTTTCTTT
CSAEDRGSRMNTEAFF
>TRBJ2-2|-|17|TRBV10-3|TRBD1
TGTGCCATCAGTGGCTCCGGGACAGGGGTCGAATCCGGGGAGCTGTTTTTT
CAISGSGTGVESGELFF
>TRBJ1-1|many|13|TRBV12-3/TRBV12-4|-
TGTGCCAGCAGTCTTTACATGAACACTGAAGCTTTCTTT
CASSLYMNTEAFF
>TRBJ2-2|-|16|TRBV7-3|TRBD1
TGTGCCAGCAGCCTTCGGGACAGGGCTACGACCGGGGAGCTGTTTTTT
CASSLRDRATTGELFF
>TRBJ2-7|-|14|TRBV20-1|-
TGCAGTGAAGCGGCGGGACGGAGCTCCTACGAGCAGTACTTC
CSEAAGRSSYEQYF
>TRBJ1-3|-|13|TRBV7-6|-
TGTGCCAGCAGCTTGCAGGGGGGAAACACCATATATTTT
CASSLQGGNTIYF
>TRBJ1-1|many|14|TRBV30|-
TGTGCCTGGGGGGGACCGACAGGGAACACTGAAGCTTTCTTT
CAWGGPTGNTEAFF
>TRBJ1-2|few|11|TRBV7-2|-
TGTGCCAGCAGCTTAGGGCTCGGCTACACCTTC
CASSLGLGYTF
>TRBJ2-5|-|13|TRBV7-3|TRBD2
TGTGCCAGCAGCACGGGACTAGTGGAGACCCAGTACTTC
CASSTGLVETQYF
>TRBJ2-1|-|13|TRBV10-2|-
TGCGCCAGCAGGACTGAGATCTACAATGAGCAGTTCTTC
CASRTEIYNEQFF
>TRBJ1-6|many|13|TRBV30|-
TGTGCCTGGACGTACACAGACGGGACACCCCTCCACTTT
CAWTYTDGTPLHF
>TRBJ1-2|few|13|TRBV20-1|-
TGCAGTGCTAGCGGACAGAACCTAGATGGCTACACCTTC
CSASGQNLDGYTF
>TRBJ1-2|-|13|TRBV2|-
TGTGCCAGCAGTGAAATGGGCGTGGCCGGCTACACCTTC
CASSEMGVAGYTF
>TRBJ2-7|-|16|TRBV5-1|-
TGCGCCAGCAGCCTGGATTCCCCCCGGGACCTCTACGAGCAGTACTTC
CASSLDSPRDLYEQYF
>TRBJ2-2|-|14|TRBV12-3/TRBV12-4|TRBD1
TGTGCCAGCAGCAGATCAGGGGGCGACGGGGAGCTGTTTTTT
CASSRSGGDGELFF
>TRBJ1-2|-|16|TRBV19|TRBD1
TGTGCCAGTAGTGGGACAGGGGCAATATCTAACTATGGCTACACCTTC
CASSGTGAISNYGYTF
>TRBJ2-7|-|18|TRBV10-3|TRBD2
TGTGCCATCAGTGAGCCGGGACTAGCAGAAGTGGGCTCCTACGAGCAGTACTTC
CAISEPGLAEVGSYEQYF
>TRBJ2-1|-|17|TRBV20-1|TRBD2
TGCAGTGCTAGCGGGACTAGCGGGAGGAAGGGCTACAATGAGCAGTTCTTC
CSASGTSGRKGYNEQFF
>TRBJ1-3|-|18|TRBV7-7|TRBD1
TGTGCTAGCAGCTTACGGGACAGGGGGCGCCGAATCAGCCCCAGCATATATTTT
CASSLRDRGRRISPSIYF
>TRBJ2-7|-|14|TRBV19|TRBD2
TGTGCCAGTAGTATGCTAGCGGGAGACTACGAGCAGTACTTC
CASSMLAGDYEQYF
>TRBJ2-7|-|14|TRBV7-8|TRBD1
TGTGCCAGCAGCTCAGGACAGGGTAGGGGCGAGCAGTACTTC
CASSSGQGRGEQYF
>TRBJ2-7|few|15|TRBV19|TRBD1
TGTGCCAGTAGCTCTCAGGCAGGGGGAACCTACGAGCAGTACTTC
CASSSQAGGTYEQYF
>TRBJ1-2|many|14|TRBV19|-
TGTGCCAGTAGTACGGGACAAACTAACTATGGCTACACCTTC
CASSTGQTNYGYTF
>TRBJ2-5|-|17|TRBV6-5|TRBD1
TGTGCCAGCAGTTACCCGGACAGGGCCGGGGGCCAAGAGACCCAGTACTTC
CASSYPDRAGGQETQYF
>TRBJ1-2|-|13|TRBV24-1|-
TGTGCCACCAGTGGAGGACCGGGGTATGGCTACACCTTC
CATSGGPGYGYTF
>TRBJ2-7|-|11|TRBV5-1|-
TGCGCCAGCAGCATATCGAACGAGCAGTACTTC
CASSISNEQYF
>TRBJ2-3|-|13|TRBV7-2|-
TGTGCCAGCAGCTTAACCCTAGCGGATACGCAGTATTTT
CASSLTLADTQYF
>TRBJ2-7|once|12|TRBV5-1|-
TGTGCCAGCACTTTCCTCCCGGACGAGCAGTACTTC
CASTFLPDEQYF
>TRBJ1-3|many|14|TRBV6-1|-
TGTGCCAGCAGTAAGACAGATAGCGGAAACACCATATATTTT
CASSKTDSGNTIYF
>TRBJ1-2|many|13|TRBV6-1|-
TGTGCCAGCAGTGTGACAGAGAACTATGGCTACACCTTC
CASSVTENYGYTF
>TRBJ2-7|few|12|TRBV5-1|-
TGCGCCAGCAGCTTGGATGTCTACGAGCAGTACTTC
CASSLDVYEQYF
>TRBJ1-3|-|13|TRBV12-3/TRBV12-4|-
TGTGCCAGCAGTTGGGCGGGGGGAAACACCATATATTTT
CASSWAGGNTIYF
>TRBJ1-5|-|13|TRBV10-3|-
TGTGCCATCAGTGAAGTGGGAAATCAGCCCCAGCATTTT
CAISEVGNQPQHF
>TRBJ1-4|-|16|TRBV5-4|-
TGTGCCAGCAGCTTGGGACTGACAAGAGAAGGTGAAAAACTGTTTTTT
CASSLGLTREGEKLFF
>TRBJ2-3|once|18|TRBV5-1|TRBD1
TGCGCCAGCAGTTCAACCCCCGGGACAGCGACTAGCACAGATACGCAGTATTTT
CASSSTPGTATSTDTQYF
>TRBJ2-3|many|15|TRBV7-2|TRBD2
TGTGCCAGCAGCCGTACGGGGGGGCTAAGAGATACGCAGTATTTT
CASSRTGGLRDTQYF
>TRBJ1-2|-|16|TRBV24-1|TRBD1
TGTGCCACCAGTGCCTCCGACAGGGGGCTAGAGGAAGGCTACACCTTC
CATSASDRGLEEGYTF
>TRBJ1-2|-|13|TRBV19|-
TGTGCCAGTTGGGAGGACCGTAACTATGGCTACACCTTC
CASWEDRNYGYTF
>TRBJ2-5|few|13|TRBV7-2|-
TGTGCCAGCAGGTTCAGTGTCCAAGAGACCCAGTACTTC
CASRFSVQETQYF
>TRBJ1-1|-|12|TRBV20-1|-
TGCAGTGCTGCTCGCGGGGAGTACGAAGCTTTCTTT
CSAARGEYEAFF
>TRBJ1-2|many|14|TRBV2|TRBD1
TGTGCCAGCAGTGAATTTGGGACAGGGGAGGGCTACACCTTC
CASSEFGTGEGYTF